This T cell receptor beta chain is drawn from a study of blood T cell repertoires in COVID-19. Clones were sequenced by immunoSEQ multiplex PCR, and TCRdb holds only the in-frame ones, with some missing. The sample holds roughly 500,000 clones; roughly 89% are singletons and the top ten take 0.9%. This CDR3 region has 16 residues. Germline V CDR1 and CDR2: SNHLY, FYNNEI. Trimming took 6 bases from V and 3 from J; bases not matched to a gene: 5. The genes are TRBV2 and TRBJ2-2, with 12 positions matching TRBD2. The specimen sequenced was peripheral blood. This sequence was found in a man aged 18 to 30 with COVID-19, enrolled during active disease. Here the CDR3 DNA reads TGTGCCAGCAGGGGGGGACTAGCGGGCGACACCGGGGAGCTGTTTTTT. Encoded protein: CASRGGLAGDTGELFF.